Below, one T cell receptor beta chain is given with its context. Its antigen is undetermined. A single record per CDR3 protein comes from TCRdb applying MiXCR to the 5' RACE reads. The repertoire includes 350,000 to 500,000 distinct CDR3 sequences, 20% of them detected once, and 8.4% sits in the top ten. The length of the CDR3 is 14 residues. Germline assignment: CDR1 MGHDK and CDR2 SYGVNS. V lost 1 base, J lost 2 bases, and 8 bases lay in between. The data stem from a study of T-cell memory formation after mild COVID-19. Whole-study findings and limits: Contracting clones from day 15 to 85 showed balanced CD4/CD8; later expanders favored CD4+. Chiefly within CM and EM were the contracting CD4+ clones; CD8+ ones were within EMRA. Some SARS-CoV-2-responding clones were already detected in memory before infection.

The source is an adult woman who had mild COVID-19 (a few samples of this study predate the infection). Cell type and time point are not known. The sample was PBMCs or a T cell subset sorted from them (not recorded which). V gene TRBV25-1 combines with J gene TRBJ1-2, with a possible D match to TRBD1 (6 bases). The CDR3 bases are TGTGCCAGCAGTGAATGGAGGGGGAACTATGGCTACACCTTC. It encodes CASSEWRGNYGYTF.